Listed below are T cell receptor beta chains from one sample, sequenced in a study of Graves' ophthalmopathy and Graves' hyperthyroidism. TCRdb used MiXCR to reprocess the multiplex PCR reads, holding one entry per CDR3 protein. The table records about 400,000 distinct CDR3 sequences, about a sixth of them present only once. Sequenced material: peripheral blood. The receptors were sampled from a woman aged 18-35 years with Graves' ophthalmopathy. Both conserved end residues are part of each CDR3. The D gene is left open where the match is weak. Only some rows state a clone size, as once, few, many or a class for expanded clones.

>TRBJ1-5|many|13|TRBV28|.
TGTGCCAGCAGTTCGGACGGGAATCAGCCCCAGCATTTT
CASSSDGNQPQHF
>TRBJ2-2|once|17|TRBV5-1|TRBD2
TGCGCCAGCAGCCCCCCGGGACTAGCTCAAGGAACCGGGGAGCTGTTTTTT
CASSPPGLAQGTGELFF
>TRBJ1-1|many|14|TRBV28|TRBD1
TGTGCCAGCAGGCCGGGACAGAGGAACACTGAAGCTTTCTTT
CASRPGQRNTEAFF
>TRBJ1-1|.|17|TRBV28|.
TGTGCCAGCAGTTTAACCGGACAAGGTCTCTCGAACACTGAAGCTTTCTTT
CASSLTGQGLSNTEAFF
>TRBJ1-3|few|16|TRBV5-1|TRBD1
TGCGCCAGCAGCTTGGAGACAGGGACCTCTGGAAACACCATATATTTT
CASSLETGTSGNTIYF
>TRBJ2-7|.|16|TRBV10-1|.
TGCGCCAGCAGTGAGTCGGGGGGAGGGGGGATCTACGAGCAGTACTTC
CASSESGGGGIYEQYF
>TRBJ2-2|many|14|TRBV4-2|.
TGTGCCAGCAGCCAAGTCTCAGGGGCAGGGGAGCTGTTTTTT
CASSQVSGAGELFF
>TRBJ1-2|many|12|TRBV28|.
TGTGCCAGCAGTTTATGGGGGGAAGGCTACACCTTC
CASSLWGEGYTF
>TRBJ1-1|.|12|TRBV12-3/TRBV12-4|.
TGTGCCAGCAGTCCCCAGCCATCTGAAGCTTTCTTT
CASSPQPSEAFF
>TRBJ2-5|.|13|TRBV7-6|.
TGTGCCAGCAGCGTACTAGCTCTGGAGACCCAGTACTTC
CASSVLALETQYF
>TRBJ1-2|many|13|TRBV19|.
TGTGCCAGCACCCGCCGGGGGGTTAATGGCTACACCTTC
CASTRRGVNGYTF
>TRBJ1-3|.|15|TRBV18|TRBD1
TGTGCCAGCTCACCGACGACAGGGTCAGGAAACACCATATATTTT
CASSPTTGSGNTIYF
>TRBJ1-5|many|14|TRBV27|.
TGTGCCAGCAGTTTACTTGGGAGTCATCAGCCCCAGCATTTT
CASSLLGSHQPQHF
>TRBJ1-2|many|14|TRBV4-3|.
TGCGCCAGCAGCCAAGAGGGGCTGAATTATGGCTACACCTTC
CASSQEGLNYGYTF
>TRBJ1-1|many|11|TRBV6-5|.
TGTGCCAGACGAAGACAGAATGAAGCTTTCTTT
CARRRQNEAFF
>TRBJ2-5|.|15|TRBV28|TRBD2
TGTGCCAGCAGTGGGGCGCCTAGCGGAAAAGAGACCCAGTACTTC
CASSGAPSGKETQYF
>TRBJ1-2|many|17|TRBV19|TRBD1
TGTGCCAGTAGTGTGACCGGGACAGGGATCTTTGACTATGGCTACACCTTC
CASSVTGTGIFDYGYTF
>TRBJ1-1|many|16|TRBV28|.
TGTGCCAGCAGCCCGCTGCCCATGTTCAGAGACACTGAAGCTTTCTTT
CASSPLPMFRDTEAFF
>TRBJ2-7|many|14|TRBV20-1|.
TGCAGTGCTAGAGGGAGGGGGGGCGGATACGAGCAGTACTTC
CSARGRGGGYEQYF
>TRBJ1-5|many|16|TRBV18|TRBD1
TGTGCCAGCTCTCACGGACAGGACTATAGCAATCAGCCCCAGCATTTT
CASSHGQDYSNQPQHF
>TRBJ1-5|many|15|TRBV28|.
TGTGCCAGCAGTTTTCAGGCAGTAAGCAATCAGCCCCAGCATTTT
CASSFQAVSNQPQHF
>TRBJ2-7|many|18|TRBV6-4|TRBD2
TGTGCCAGCAGTCCGGGCCCTAGCGGGGGAGGACCTACCTACGAGCAGTACTTC
CASSPGPSGGGPTYEQYF
>TRBJ2-7|many|13|TRBV6-5|TRBD2
TGTGCCAGCATGGGGAGGGTAAGCTACGAGCAGTACTTC
CASMGRVSYEQYF
>TRBJ1-1|many|16|TRBV12-3/TRBV12-4|.
TGTGCCAGCAGTTTCATCGGGGGCAGGGGGAACACTGAAGCTTTCTTT
CASSFIGGRGNTEAFF
>TRBJ1-1|many|14|TRBV5-6|.
TGTGCCAGCAGCTTGGTGCGGAGAAACACTGAAGCTTTCTTT
CASSLVRRNTEAFF
>TRBJ2-7|many|12|TRBV25-1|TRBD1
TGTGCCAGCAAACAGGGGACCAACGAGCAGTACTTC
CASKQGTNEQYF
>TRBJ1-1|many|12|TRBV6-2/TRBV6-3|.
TGTGCCAGCCGGGGGTCGCACACTGAAGCTTTCTTT
CASRGSHTEAFF
>TRBJ2-7|many|13|TRBV6-5|.
TGTGCCAGCAGTTCGGGTCCCTCCTACGAGCAGTACTTC
CASSSGPSYEQYF
>TRBJ2-5|many|15|TRBV12-3/TRBV12-4|TRBD2
TGTGCCAGCACCCCTAGCGGGATGGTCGGAGAGACCCAGTACTTC
CASTPSGMVGETQYF
>TRBJ2-7|many|12|TRBV7-2|.
TGTGCCAGCAGAGAACATCCCGGTGAGCAGTACTTC
CASREHPGEQYF
>TRBJ2-7|many|15|TRBV7-2|.
TGTGCCAGCAGCTTATCAGAAGGGACCACCTACGAGCAGTACTTC
CASSLSEGTTYEQYF
>TRBJ1-2|many|15|TRBV7-9|.
TGTGCCAGCAGCTTAGCGGGGTCAGCTAACTATGGCTACACCTTC
CASSLAGSANYGYTF
>TRBJ1-1|many|14|TRBV7-3|.
TGTGCCAGCAGCTTAATAGCCGGCGGCACTGAAGCTTTCTTT
CASSLIAGGTEAFF
>TRBJ1-6|many|13|TRBV28|.
TGTGCCAGCAGTCCCCTCGGGGATTCACCCCTCCACTTT
CASSPLGDSPLHF
>TRBJ1-5|many|14|TRBV12-3/TRBV12-4|TRBD1
TGTGCCAGCAGTCAACAGGGGGCGGAACAGCCCCAGCATTTT
CASSQQGAEQPQHF
>TRBJ2-2|many|12|TRBV7-2|.
TGTGCCAGCAGAGCGAGGACCGGGGAGCTGTTTTTT
CASRARTGELFF
>TRBJ1-5|many|13|TRBV10-1|.
TGCGCCAGCAGTGAGTCACTAAGGGGGTCCCAGCATTTT
CASSESLRGSQHF
>TRBJ1-1|.|16|TRBV18|.
TGTGCCAGCTCACCACTCAGAACAGGGCGGGACACTGAAGCTTTCTTT
CASSPLRTGRDTEAFF
>TRBJ2-7|many|14|TRBV30|.
TGTGCCTGGAGTGGCCTCGGGGGCTCCTACGAGCAGTACTTC
CAWSGLGGSYEQYF
>TRBJ1-6|many|16|TRBV27|TRBD1
TGTGCCAGCAGGGAGAGGGGACAGAAGAATAATTCACCCCTCCACTTT
CASRERGQKNNSPLHF
>TRBJ2-2|.|16|TRBV6-1|TRBD1
TGTGCCAGCAGTACCAGACAGGGGCGTTTAGCCGGGGAGCTGTTTTTT
CASSTRQGRLAGELFF
>TRBJ2-7|many|15|TRBV28|.
TGTGCCAGCAGTTTCTCGTATCTGGGAGCCTGGGAGCAGTACTTC
CASSFSYLGAWEQYF
>TRBJ2-7|many|14|TRBV6-5|.
TGTGCCAGCCACCCCTATGAAAGGGCCTACGAGCAGTACTTC
CASHPYERAYEQYF
>TRBJ2-2|many|16|TRBV6-2/TRBV6-3|TRBD2
TGTGCCAGCAGTTACCCGCGGGGGGGGTACACCGGGGAGCTGTTTTTT
CASSYPRGGYTGELFF
>TRBJ2-7|many|14|TRBV9|TRBD2
TGTGCCAGCAGCGTAGGGCTAGCGGGGGACGAGCAGTACTTC
CASSVGLAGDEQYF
>TRBJ2-7|many|20|TRBV6-4|TRBD2
TGTGCCAGCACCAAGTTCAGCCCAACGGGACTAGCGGGGGGATTCGGCGAGCAGTACTTC
CASTKFSPTGLAGGFGEQYF
>TRBJ1-2|many|14|TRBV7-2|TRBD1
TGTGCCAGCAGCCAGACCGGGACAGTGTATGGCTACACCTTC
CASSQTGTVYGYTF
>TRBJ2-7|many|14|TRBV6-1|TRBD1
TGTGCCAGCAGGGACGCAGGGGGTTCCGCGTGGCAGTACTTC
CASRDAGGSAWQYF
>TRBJ1-5|few|14|TRBV27|TRBD1
TGTGCCAGCTCCCCGGGGACAGGGTTACAGCCCCAGCATTTT
CASSPGTGLQPQHF
>TRBJ1-6|few|13|TRBV27|TRBD1
TGTGCCAGCCAAGGGACAGGCATTTCACCCCTCCACTTT
CASQGTGISPLHF
>TRBJ2-7|many|15|TRBV20-1|.
TGCAGTGCCCCCGGGAGGCAGGGGGCGTTGGGCGAGCAGTACTTC
CSAPGRQGALGEQYF
>TRBJ2-7|many|12|TRBV6-1|TRBD2
TGTGCCAGCACTATGACTAGCGGGGAGCAGTACTTC
CASTMTSGEQYF
>TRBJ2-7|many|15|TRBV13|TRBD1
TGTGCCAGCAGCTTAGGTACAGGGGAACCCTACGAGCAGTACTTC
CASSLGTGEPYEQYF
>TRBJ1-5|many|15|TRBV27|.
TGTGCCAGCAGAAACCTGGTGGAGGGCAATCAGCCCCAGCATTTT
CASRNLVEGNQPQHF
>TRBJ1-2|many|14|TRBV12-3/TRBV12-4|.
TGTGCCAGCAGTCACGACCTACAGGGAGGGGGCTACACCTTC
CASSHDLQGGGYTF
>TRBJ2-7|.|13|TRBV6-1|.
TGTGCCAGCAAATGGCAGCTATTCTACGAGCAGTACTTC
CASKWQLFYEQYF